This TCR beta chain was captured in a study of OX40 agonist ivuxolimab in advanced cancers. Some clones are missing from TCRdb's copy, which holds only in-frame ones; the method was immunoSEQ multiplex PCR. The sample lists over 85,000 clones, about 91% occurring once. V dropped 7 bases and J dropped 0; count of bases not matched to a gene: 8. The CDR3 is made up of 16 amino acids. Germline V gene data show CDR1 as MNHNY and CDR2 as SVGAGI (reference sequence). This chain joins TRBV6-6 and TRBJ2-2; TRBD2 matches 7 bases. Sequenced here: CD4+ or CD8+ T cells sorted from blood, sampled in a trial of the OX40 agonist ivuxolimab. The sequence was collected from an adult with an advanced solid tumor such as melanoma, head and neck, liver or kidney cancer. The CDR3 nucleotides are TGTGCCAGCATGGGAGCGGGATCTACGAACACCGGGGAGCTGTTTTTT. It codes for CASMGAGSTNTGELFF.